Listed below are T cell receptor beta chains from one sample, sequenced in a study of blood T cell repertoires in COVID-19. The table came from immunoSEQ multiplex PCR; TCRdb's copy has only in-frame clones and leaves some out. The profile shows approximately 330,000 clones, more than 75% of them singletons. Sequenced input: peripheral blood. The receptors here all came from a woman aged 45-59 years with active or convalescent COVID-19. CDR3s include the opening cysteine and the closing phenylalanine or tryptophan. The order of the fields is D gene, V gene, J gene, clone size, CDR3 DNA, CDR3 protein. The D gene is left open where the match is weak. Clone size is shown for a subset of rows, as once, few, many or a class of expanded clone.

>NA|TRBV5-1|TRBJ2-2|NA
TGCGCCAGCAGGGCCGCCACCGGGGAGCTGTTTTTT
CASRAATGELFF
>NA|TRBV19|TRBJ1-1|NA
TGTGCCAGTAGTATAGCAGGCGCGATGAACACTGAAGCTTTCTTT
CASSIAGAMNTEAFF
>NA|TRBV4-3|TRBJ1-1|NA
TGCGCCAGCAGCCATTACCGCGGATCACAGAACACTGAAGCTTTCTTT
CASSHYRGSQNTEAFF
>NA|TRBV18|TRBJ1-1|NA
TGTGCCAGCTCACGGGCAGCTACCAACACTGAAGCTTTCTTT
CASSRAATNTEAFF
>NA|TRBV4-3|TRBJ1-4|NA
TGCGCCAGCAGCCAAGGATATTTGGCAGTGGTTAATGAAAAACTGTTTTTT
CASSQGYLAVVNEKLFF
>NA|TRBV7-2|TRBJ1-5|NA
TGTGCCAGCAGCTTCCGGGGTTTCGATCAGCCCCAGCATTTT
CASSFRGFDQPQHF
>TRBD1|TRBV7-9|TRBJ1-2|NA
TGTGCCAGCAGCTTACAGGACAGGGATTTCGGCTACACCTTC
CASSLQDRDFGYTF
>NA|TRBV19|TRBJ1-5|NA
TGTGCCAGTAGTCTAACAGGGAGCAATCAGCCCCAGCATTTT
CASSLTGSNQPQHF
>TRBD1|TRBV10-3|TRBJ2-1|NA
TGTGCCATCAGCCCGGGACAGGGGTACACTAGCCCCCACAATGAGCAGTTCTTC
CAISPGQGYTSPHNEQFF
>NA|TRBV12-5|TRBJ1-4|NA
TGTGCTAGTGGTTTGTTCCGGGTAGGAGGTTACAGGGAGTTGCGTGAAAAACTGTTTTTT
CASGLFRVGGYRELREKLFF
>TRBD1|TRBV7-3|TRBJ2-2|NA
TGTGCCAGCAGCTTAAAAGGGGGCGGAGGCGGGGAGCTGTTTTTT
CASSLKGGGGGELFF
>NA|TRBV4-1|TRBJ1-2|NA
TGCGCCAGCAGCCCCGGTCAGGCTAACTATGGCTACACCTTC
CASSPGQANYGYTF
>NA|TRBV14|TRBJ1-2|NA
TGTGCCAGCAGCCAAGGACAGTATGGCTACACCTTC
CASSQGQYGYTF
>NA|TRBV10-3|TRBJ1-2|NA
TGTGCCATCAGTGAGTCGAAGCTGGCGGAGAACTATGGCTACACCTTC
CAISESKLAENYGYTF
>TRBD2|TRBV5-1|TRBJ2-5|NA
TGCGCCAGCAGTCTGGCGGGACTAGCGGGAGGAGAGACCCAGTACTTC
CASSLAGLAGGETQYF
>NA|TRBV19|TRBJ1-3|NA
TGTGCCAGTAGTATTCACTCCTCCTCTGGAAACACCATATATTTT
CASSIHSSSGNTIYF
>NA|TRBV30|TRBJ1-6|NA
TGTGCCTGGAGTTTCGGGACTGAGAACCCTAATTCACCCCTCCACTTT
CAWSFGTENPNSPLHF
>TRBD1|TRBV29-1|TRBJ1-1|NA
TGCAGCGCCAAAACCGGGACAGGGCCGAGCACTGAAGCTTTCTTT
CSAKTGTGPSTEAFF
>TRBD1|TRBV7-9|TRBJ2-7|NA
TGTGCCAGCAGCTTAGTAGGCGACAGGGGCCACGAGCAGTACTTC
CASSLVGDRGHEQYF
>TRBD2|TRBV7-2|TRBJ2-7|NA
TGTGCCAGCAGCAGTGTAGCGGGAGAAATTTACGAGCAGTACTTC
CASSSVAGEIYEQYF
>TRBD2|TRBV9|TRBJ2-1|NA
TGTGCCAGCAACGTACGCGGGGGGGAGTACAATGAGCAGTTCTTC
CASNVRGGEYNEQFF
>NA|TRBV10-3|TRBJ1-2|NA
TGTGCCATCTCGAGCTTAGCAGCCTATGGCTACACCTTC
CAISSLAAYGYTF
>TRBD1|TRBV28|TRBJ2-7|NA
TGTGCCAGCAGTGGCCGGGACAGGAGAGCCTACGAGCAGTACTTC
CASSGRDRRAYEQYF
>NA|TRBV5-4|TRBJ1-2|NA
TGTGCCAGCAGCACCTACAACGGAGCTAACTATGGCTACACCTTC
CASSTYNGANYGYTF
>NA|TRBV7-9|TRBJ1-5|NA
TGTGCCAGCAGCTTAAGGTCAGGGGAAGGCAATCAGCCCCAGCATTTT
CASSLRSGEGNQPQHF
>NA|TRBV4-3|TRBJ1-2|NA
TGCGCCAGCAGCCAAGGGAGGAGCCAAAATTTCTATGGCTACACCTTC
CASSQGRSQNFYGYTF
>TRBD1|TRBV29-1|TRBJ2-5|NA
TGCAGCGTTAGCTCAGGGGGCGAGACCCAGTACTTC
CSVSSGGETQYF
>TRBD2|TRBV10-3|TRBJ2-1|NA
TGTGCCATCAGTGATGCGGGGGGAGGTCGGGGAGAGTGGGATGAGCAGTTCTTC
CAISDAGGGRGEWDEQFF
>TRBD2|TRBV30|TRBJ2-1|NA
TGTGCCGGGGACGGGACTAGCGGGGGGCAGTTCTTC
CAGDGTSGGQFF
>NA|TRBV19|TRBJ1-2|NA
TGTGCCAGTAGTCCCATACAGGGAAGCTATGGCTACACCTTC
CASSPIQGSYGYTF
>TRBD1|TRBV19|TRBJ1-1|NA
TGTGCCAGTAGTACTGACAGGGTTCTGTCGAACACTGAAGCTTTCTTT
CASSTDRVLSNTEAFF
>TRBD2|TRBV6-1|TRBJ2-6|NA
TGTGCCAGCAGTGAAGGGCTGGCAGCGGGACGGGGGACTTCTGGGGCCAACGTCCTGACTTTC
CASSEGLAAGRGTSGANVLTF
>NA|TRBV24-1|TRBJ2-1|NA
TGTGCCACCAGTGAAGGACACATTGAGCAGTTCTTC
CATSEGHIEQFF
>TRBD1|TRBV18|TRBJ1-6|NA
TGTGCCAGCTCACCAGTACAGGGGGCTTTAAGCTCCTATAATTCACCCCTCCACTTT
CASSPVQGALSSYNSPLHF
>TRBD1|TRBV6-2/TRBV6-3|TRBJ1-1|NA
TGTGCCAGCAGTTACAGAGAAGGACAGGGGTTTTTGAACACTGAAGCTTTCTTT
CASSYREGQGFLNTEAFF
>NA|TRBV7-2|TRBJ1-1|once
TGTGCCAGCACCCCACGGGGGACTTACATGAACACTGAAGCTTTCTTT
CASTPRGTYMNTEAFF
>NA|TRBV19|TRBJ1-1|few
TGTGCCAGTATGCCAGGGTGGATGAACACTGAAGCTTTCTTT
CASMPGWMNTEAFF
>TRBD2|TRBV5-4|TRBJ2-7|NA
TGTGCCAGCAGCTTAGGGACTAGCGGACGAAGCTCCTACGAGCAGTACTTC
CASSLGTSGRSSYEQYF
>TRBD1|TRBV6-5|TRBJ2-3|NA
TGTGCCAGCAGGACGAACAGGGGGCGCTCAGATACGCAGTATTTT
CASRTNRGRSDTQYF
>NA|TRBV9|TRBJ2-1|NA
TGTGCCAGCAGCGACGGACAGTCCTACAATGAGCAGTTCTTC
CASSDGQSYNEQFF
>NA|TRBV6-5|TRBJ1-1|few
TGTGCCAGCAGTTACTCGATGGGCAATCTGAACACTGAAGCTTTCTTT
CASSYSMGNLNTEAFF
>NA|TRBV5-1|TRBJ2-7|few
TGCGCCAGCAGCTTGATAGGGAGCTCCTACGAGCAGTACTTC
CASSLIGSSYEQYF
>TRBD2|TRBV15|TRBJ2-1|once
TGTGCCACCAGCAGAGGGGGGACTAGCGGTTACAATGAGCAGTTCTTC
CATSRGGTSGYNEQFF
>NA|TRBV7-2|TRBJ1-1|NA
TGTGCCAGCAGCTTAGGTTATGAGACTTTCTTT
CASSLGYETFF
>NA|TRBV4-2|TRBJ2-5|NA
TGTGCCAGCAGCCAAGATACGTGGCGGGAGACCCAGTACTTC
CASSQDTWRETQYF
>TRBD1|TRBV20-1|TRBJ2-5|NA
TGCAGTGCTAGTGGCCCTACAGGGGGCGGCGAAGAGACCCAGTACTTC
CSASGPTGGGEETQYF
>NA|TRBV7-2|TRBJ1-3|once
TGTGCCAGCAGCTTTGGTCAGGGTGTTTGGGGAAACACCATATATTTT
CASSFGQGVWGNTIYF
>TRBD1|TRBV5-6|TRBJ1-5|NA
TGTGCCAGCAGCTTGGTGGGACAGGGGATTCAGCCCCAGCATTTT
CASSLVGQGIQPQHF
>TRBD2|TRBV15|TRBJ2-1|NA
TGTGCCACCAGCAGACTAGCGGGAAATAATGAGCAGTTCTTC
CATSRLAGNNEQFF
>TRBD1|TRBV2|TRBJ1-4|NA
TGTGCCAGCAGTGTATCTAGGACAGGGATTAATGAAAAACTGTTTTTT
CASSVSRTGINEKLFF
>NA|TRBV29-1|TRBJ1-2|few
TGCAGCGCCCGGACAGAGAACTATGGCTACACCTTC
CSARTENYGYTF
>TRBD1|TRBV5-1|TRBJ1-1|NA
TGCGCCAGCAGCTGGGACAGGGCGCAGAACACTGAAGCTTTCTTT
CASSWDRAQNTEAFF
>NA|TRBV28|TRBJ2-1|NA
TGTGCCAGCCACTCAGCGCCAACCTACAATGAGCAGTTCTTC
CASHSAPTYNEQFF
>NA|TRBV2|TRBJ2-5|few
TGTGCCAGCAGCGTCAAGAGAGAGACCCAGTACTTC
CASSVKRETQYF